The sequence of this T cell receptor (beta chain) was determined in a study of OX40 agonist ivuxolimab in advanced cancers. CDR1 and CDR2 from the germline V gene are MGHRA and YSYEKL. The CDR3 spans 15 residues. Losses at the gene ends were 7 bases for V and 2 bases for J; bases not matched to a gene: 10. This table comes from immunoSEQ multiplex PCR, and its TCRdb copy is limited to in-frame clones, with some not included. This table holds about 90,000 clones, approximately 85% found once. Sequencing used CD4+ or CD8+ T cells sorted from blood, obtained in a trial of the OX40 agonist ivuxolimab. This chain joins TRBV4-1 and TRBJ2-5; 7 bases agree with TRBD1. The source of this sequence is an adult with an advanced solid tumor such as melanoma, head and neck, liver or kidney cancer. CDR3 in DNA: TGCGCCAGCACCCGACAGGGTACCCTTCAAGAGACCCAGTACTTC. Its translation: CASTRQGTLQETQYF.